Presented here are 27 T cell receptor beta chains from one specimen sequenced in a study of blood T cell repertoires in COVID-19. Assay: immunoSEQ multiplex PCR; the TCRdb copy retains only in-frame clones and omits some. The sample gives about 200,000 clones, roughly 87% of which show up once; 7.8% is in the top ten. The sequencing input was peripheral blood. Receptors were obtained from a woman aged 55-69 years with COVID-19, enrolled during active disease.

The sample holds a few counts of this clone. This chain uses TRBV7-8 with TRBJ1-4; 12 bases match TRBD1. CDR3 length: 17 residues. The junction had 3 bases not matched to a gene; V was cut back by 1 base and J by 3 bases. Germline V lookup: CDR1 SGHVS, CDR2 FQNEAQ. The CDR3 DNA reads TGTGCCAGCAGCTTAGGGGGACAGGGGGCTGCTAATGAAAAACTGTTTTTT. This gives the protein CASSLGGQGAANEKLFF.

The V and J genes are TRBV7-3 and TRBJ2-2, with 10 bases matching TRBD2. Germline-derived CDR1 and CDR2 are SGHTA and FQGTGA. Trimming at V came to 7 bases and at J to 6 bases, leaving 5 bases not matched to a gene. The CDR3 is made up of 14 amino acids. The CDR3 DNA reads TGTGCCAGCACCGAGCGGGGGGGAGCCGGGGAGCTGTTTTTT. This translates into CASTERGGAGELFF.

The genes are TRBV7-2 and TRBJ2-2, with a weak D call TRBD2 (6 bases). With 2 bases removed from V and 7 bases from J, the gap between germline ends came to 11 bases. Germline CDR1 reads SGHTA; CDR2 reads FQGNSA. There are 14 residues in the CDR3. CDR3 region: CASSLRESYGELFF. DNA of the CDR3: TGTGCCAGCAGCTTACGGGAGAGTTACGGGGAGCTGTTTTTT.

CDR3 loop: CASSLSSQGAETQYF. CDR3 bases: TGTGCCAGCAGTTTATCGAGTCAGGGGGCGGAGACCCAGTACTTC. The chain uses TRBV27 and TRBJ2-5; 8 bases agree with TRBD1. The V gene end was trimmed by 0 bases and the J gene end by 5 bases; junction bases not matched to a gene: 5. Germline V gene lookup returns CDR1 MNHEY and CDR2 SMNVEV (reference sequence). The CDR3 runs to 15 residues.

J is TRBJ1-2 and V is TRBV4-3; possible D gene TRBD1, 5 bases. The CDR3 covers 15 residues. Germline values: CDR1 LGHNA, CDR2 YSLEER. V dropped 0 bases and J dropped 5 bases, with 13 bases sitting between them. This CDR3 is CASSQDINRKYGYTF. The CDR3, as DNA: TGCGCCAGCAGCCAAGATATCAACAGGAAGTATGGCTACACCTTC.

This rearrangement joins TRBV7-2 to TRBJ2-7; D is ambiguous. Looked up from germline, CDR1 is SGHTA and CDR2 is FQGNSA. Trimming left V 2 bases short and J 0 bases short, with 11 bases between. This CDR3 has 15 amino acids. The CDR3 bases are TGTGCCAGCAGCTTATCAAGCTTGAGCTCCTACGAGCAGTACTTC. Its translation is CASSLSSLSSYEQYF.

The chain carries TRBV6-5 and TRBJ1-5, with D possibly matching TRBD1 (6 bases). The CDR3 loop spans 14 amino acids. Germline assignment: CDR1 MNHEY and CDR2 SVGAGI. Trimming removed 8 bases at V and 2 bases at J, with 13 bases between. CDR3 bases: TGTGCCAGCCGAACAGGGTGGGGCAATCAGCCCCAGCATTTT. Its translation is CASRTGWGNQPQHF.

This clone was observed a single time. The chain couples TRBV19 to TRBJ1-6, with D uncertain. The V end lost 5 bases, the J end lost 7 bases, and 12 bases lay between the germline ends. The CDR3 loop spans 14 amino acids. Germline values: CDR1 LNHDA, CDR2 SQIVND (reference sequence). The CDR3 loop reads CASSQEGRNSPLHF. CDR3 DNA: TGTGCCAGTAGTCAGGAAGGGAGGAATTCACCCCTCCACTTT.

This chain joins TRBV7-6 and TRBJ1-6, with 11 bases aligning to TRBD1. Germline V gene data show CDR1 as SGHVS and CDR2 as FNYEAQ. With 5 bases clipped from V and 10 bases from J, the junction kept 4 bases outside the gene matches. This CDR3 has 14 amino acids. CDR3 region: CASSIGTGGSPLHF. In nucleotides, the CDR3 is TGTGCCAGCAGCATCGGGACAGGGGGATCACCCCTCCACTTT.

As DNA, the CDR3 is TGTGCCAGCAGCACTATCCACTCTGGAAACACCATATATTTT. Translating gives CASSTIHSGNTIYF. V is TRBV11-2 and J is TRBJ1-3, with D unresolved. Trimming stripped 5 bases from V and 0 bases from J, with 8 bases between. This CDR3 comprises 14 residues. CDR1 is SGHAT, CDR2 FQNNGV, per germline.

This clone was observed a handful of times. CDR3 region: CASSQDDSYGYTF. CDR3 nucleotide sequence: TGTGCCAGCAGCCAAGACGACAGTTACGGCTACACCTTC. The rearrangement links TRBV3-1 (or the pseudogene TRBV3-2) to TRBJ1-2; tentative D call: TRBD1 (5 bases). The V gene lost 0 bases and the J gene lost 8 bases, with 10 bases spanning the gap. Germline V CDR1 and CDR2: LGHDT, YNNKEL (reference sequence). The CDR3 loop spans 13 amino acids.

This clone came up once. The V gene is TRBV6-5, the J gene TRBJ2-4; D perhaps matches TRBD1 (5 bases). V was clipped by 2 bases and J by 0 bases, with 8 bases between them. Germline loops: CDR1 MNHEY, CDR2 SVGAGI. The CDR3 sequence is 15 residues long. The DNA for the CDR3 is TGTGCCAGCAGTTACACCAGGGTAGCCAAAAACATTCAGTACTTC. Its translation is CASSYTRVAKNIQYF.

This chain uses TRBV6-5 with TRBJ1-1; 8 bases are a match to TRBD1. V dropped 0 bases and J dropped 11; count of bases not matched to a gene: 8. This CDR3 region has 14 residues. Per germline, CDR1 MNHEY and CDR2 SVGAGI. CDR3 amino acids: CASSYSRGQGNAFF. As DNA, the CDR3 is TGTGCCAGCAGTTACTCGAGAGGACAGGGTAACGCTTTCTTT.

This chain connects TRBV5-1 to TRBJ2-5; D uncertain. Per germline, CDR1 SGHRS and CDR2 YFSETQ. The ends were cut back, 0 bases at V and 4 bases at J, with 10 bases in the middle. The length of the CDR3 is 14 residues. CDR3: CASSLGDVTETQYF. The CDR3 bases are TGCGCCAGCAGCTTGGGCGATGTCACAGAGACCCAGTACTTC.

The CDR3 nucleotides read TGTGCCAGCAGCCAAGATCAAGGACAGGGAGGAAACACCATATATTTT. It codes for CASSQDQGQGGNTIYF. This chain joins TRBV3-1 (or the pseudogene TRBV3-2) and TRBJ1-3; 8 bases agree with TRBD1. With V trimmed by 0 bases and J by 4 bases, 5 bases remained unmatched. CDR3 length: 16 residues. Germline V lookup: CDR1 LGHDT, CDR2 YNNKEL (reference sequence).

V usage is TRBV27 and J usage is TRBJ2-7; 7 nucleotides match TRBD1. V lost 4 bases and J lost 0; bases outside the gene matches: 15. Germline values: CDR1 MNHEY, CDR2 SMNVEV (reference sequence). The CDR3 contains 18 residues. CDR3 loop: CASSSLRKGQQSSYEQYF. CDR3 DNA sequence: TGTGCCAGCAGTTCATTGCGTAAGGGACAGCAAAGCTCCTACGAGCAGTACTTC.

In DNA, the CDR3 is TGTGCCAGCAGCGCCTCGACTAGCGGGAGGGTTCAATGCTACGAGCAGTACTTC. This codes for CASSASTSGRVQCYEQYF. The chain couples TRBV21-1 to TRBJ2-7; the table assigns TRBD2, which was not confirmed against the DNA. TRBV21-1 is termed a pseudogene. CDR3 length: 18 amino acids.

The chain recombines TRBV7-2 with TRBJ2-1, with 14 bases matching TRBD2. The CDR3 length is 16 residues. The V and J ends lost 1 base and 9 bases, in that order; junction bases with no gene match: 5. Germline loops: CDR1 SGHTA, CDR2 FQGNSA. The CDR3 DNA sequence: TGTGCCAGCAGCTTAGAGGGGACTAGCGGGAGCGGTGAGCAGTTCTTC. Its translation: CASSLEGTSGSGEQFF.

The rearrangement uses TRBV29-1 and TRBJ2-5; TRBD2 agrees at 7 bases. This CDR3 is 16 amino acids long. V was clipped by 7 bases and J by 1 base; unmatched bases: 15. Germline CDR1 is SQVTM and CDR2 is ANQGSEA. CDR3 nucleotides: TGCAGCGGCCTTCGTGGAGCGGGGACGATCCAAGAGACCCAGTACTTC. Amino acids: CSGLRGAGTIQETQYF.

The chain carries TRBV4-1 and TRBJ1-6; TRBD1 is a possible D gene (5 bases). The length of the CDR3 is 17 residues. CDR1 MGHRA and CDR2 YSYEKL come from the germline V gene. With 1 base removed from V and 1 base from J, the gap between germline ends came to 11 bases. The CDR3 DNA reads as TGCGCCAGCAGCCAAGGCCCAGGGATTTCCTATAATTCACCCCTCCACTTT. It encodes CASSQGPGISYNSPLHF.

The rearrangement joins TRBV18 to TRBJ1-2; D possibly corresponds to TRBD1 (5 bases). Per the germline V gene, CDR1 is KGHSH and CDR2 is LQKENI. This CDR3 has 11 amino acids. The V end lost 10 bases, the J end lost 3 bases, and 9 bases lay between the germline ends. CDR3 protein: CATSTDYGYTF. In DNA form, the CDR3 reads TGTGCCACGTCGACAGACTATGGCTACACCTTC.

This chain uses TRBV7-9 with TRBJ1-1; TRBD1 agrees at 7 bases. The trim removed 4 bases at V and 3 bases at J, leaving 5 bases unmatched. The CDR3 contains 14 residues. Germline V gene lookup returns CDR1 SEHNR and CDR2 FQNEAQ (reference sequence). The CDR3 DNA is TGTGCCAGCAGCTCGGGGACAGAGTACACTGAAGCTTTCTTT. It specifies CASSSGTEYTEAFF.

The chain links TRBV2 to TRBJ2-3; no clear D gene. Trimming took 5 bases from V and 3 from J, leaving 3 bases between them. Germline CDR1 reads SNHLY; CDR2 reads FYNNEI. The CDR3 spans 11 residues. In nucleotides, the CDR3 is TGTGCCAGCAGTTTAACAGATACGCAGTATTTT. Its translation is CASSLTDTQYF. Supplemented by reference TRBV2 and TRBJ2-3, the full variable domain reads EPEVTQTPSHQVTQMGQEVILRCVPISNHLYFYWYRQILGQKVEFLVSFYNNEISEKSEIFDDQFSVERPDGSNFTLKIRSTKLEDSAMYFCASSLTDTQYFGPGTRLTVL.

As DNA, the CDR3 is TGTGCCAGCAGCCCACGGACAGGGGGCGCGGGAGGCTACACCTTC. It codes for CASSPRTGGAGGYTF. The chain carries TRBV21-1 and TRBJ1-2; the table's D call of TRBD1 was not tested on the DNA. TRBV21-1 is described as a pseudogene. This CDR3 region has 15 residues.

The chain links TRBV2 to TRBJ2-7, with TRBD2 matching over 8 bases. V gave up 6 bases and J gave up 5 bases; unmatched junction bases: 6. The CDR3 contains 13 residues. Per germline, CDR1 SNHLY and CDR2 FYNNEI. CDR3 residues: CASRAGTSDEQYF. The CDR3 DNA follows: TGTGCCAGCAGAGCTGGGACTAGTGACGAGCAGTACTTC. Full variable domain (remainder filled in from reference TRBV2 and TRBJ2-7): EPEVTQTPSHQVTQMGQEVILRCVPISNHLYFYWYRQILGQKVEFLVSFYNNEISEKSEIFDDQFSVERPDGSNFTLKIRSTKLEDSAMYFCASRAGTSDEQYFGPGTRLTVT.

This clone has a single count. The rearrangement uses TRBV28 and TRBJ2-7; D might be TRBD1 (6 bases). Germline loops: CDR1 MDHEN, CDR2 SYDVKM. Trimming removed 6 bases from V and 4 bases from J, with 16 bases in between. CDR3 length equals 14 residues. CDR3 sequence reads: CASSKSGTNYEQYV. The CDR3 DNA sequence: TGTGCCAGCAGCAAATCCGGGACAAATTACGAGCAGTACGTC.

The CDR3 DNA is TGTGCCAGCAGCCCGCTGACTAGCGGGGGGGCGGGTGAGCAGTTCTTC. It codes for CASSPLTSGGAGEQFF. The rearrangement uses TRBV5-5 and TRBJ2-1; 14 bases are a match to TRBD2. The CDR3 is 16 amino acids. Germline CDR1 is SGHKS and CDR2 is YYEKEE (reference sequence). Trimming took 4 bases from V and 9 from J; bases not matched to a gene: 9.